This T cell receptor (beta chain) is from a study of T cell responses to AZD1222 COVID-19 vaccine. Whole-study findings and limits: None of the repertoires were sampled until the peak T cell response had passed. Only six individuals given AZD1222 were seropositive at baseline. Donors skewed white British and female; clonal diversity was possibly underestimated.

V lost 0 bases to trimming and J lost 4 bases, with 13 bases between them. CDR1 is LGHNA, CDR2 YSLEER, per germline. The CDR3 consists of 16 residues. A remark on this clone: The antigen remains unidentified.

Sequencing used immunoSEQ multiplex PCR; TCRdb keeps in-frame clones, though not all of them. The data show 150,000 or so clones, with around 86% seen just once and roughly 9.1% held by the top ten. Sequences were derived from peripheral blood, sampled 28 days after the second AZD1222 dose. This chain connects TRBV4-3 to TRBJ1-3, with D perhaps matching TRBD1 (5 bases). The sequence was obtained from an adult who received the AZD1222 COVID-19 vaccine. CDR3 amino acids: CASSQDFLGLGNTIYF. The DNA for the CDR3 is TGCGCCAGCAGCCAAGATTTCTTGGGACTCGGAAACACCATATATTTT.